This T cell receptor beta chain derives from a study of Tregs in tolerant kidney transplant recipients. Assay used: immunoSEQ multiplex PCR; TCRdb lists only in-frame clones, some missing. The sample has around 31,000 clones; 70% to 85% are singletons. Comments on this clone: Its antigen is currently unknown.

Sequenced material: Tregs from blood cultured with allogeneic cells. This TCR derives from a human donor in good health.

CDR3 loop: CASGSIDRPGNTIYF. The CDR3 DNA follows: TGTGCCAGCGGATCGATAGACAGACCTGGAAACACCATATATTTT. The chain employs TRBV6-1 and TRBJ1-3, with a tentative D call TRBD1 (5 bases). CDR1 is MNHNS and CDR2 is SASEGT in the germline V gene. V was trimmed by 8 bases and J by 2 bases, leaving 16 bases between them. The length of the CDR3 is 15 residues.